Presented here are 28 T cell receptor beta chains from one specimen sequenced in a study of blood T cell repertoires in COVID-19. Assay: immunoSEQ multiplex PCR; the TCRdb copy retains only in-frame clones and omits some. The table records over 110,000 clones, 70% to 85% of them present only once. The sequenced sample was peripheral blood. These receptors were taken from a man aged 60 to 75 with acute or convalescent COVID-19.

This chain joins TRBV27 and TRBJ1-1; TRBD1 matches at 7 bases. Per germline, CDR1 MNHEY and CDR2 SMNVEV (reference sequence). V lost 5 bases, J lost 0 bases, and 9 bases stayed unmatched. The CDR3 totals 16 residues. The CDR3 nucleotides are TGTGCCAGCAGTCCAGACAGGGCGCCCATGAACACTGAAGCTTTCTTT. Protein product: CASSPDRAPMNTEAFF.

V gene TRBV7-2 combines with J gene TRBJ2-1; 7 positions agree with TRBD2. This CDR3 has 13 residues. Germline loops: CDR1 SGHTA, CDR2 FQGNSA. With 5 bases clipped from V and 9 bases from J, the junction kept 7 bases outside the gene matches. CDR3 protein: CASSTTSVGEQFF. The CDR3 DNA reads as TGTGCCAGCAGCACTACTAGCGTCGGTGAGCAGTTCTTC.

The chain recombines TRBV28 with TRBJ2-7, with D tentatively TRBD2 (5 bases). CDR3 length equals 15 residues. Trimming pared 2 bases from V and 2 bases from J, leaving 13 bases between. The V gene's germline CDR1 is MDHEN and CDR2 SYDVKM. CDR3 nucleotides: TGTGCCAGCAGTTTAGCGGGCCTGGGGACCTACGAGCAGTACTTC. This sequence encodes CASSLAGLGTYEQYF.

The CDR3 sequence: CASSPPTGTDSNQPQHF. The CDR3 nucleotides read TGTGCCAGCAGCCCACCAACCGGGACAGATAGCAATCAGCCCCAGCATTTT. The chain has TRBV11-3 and TRBJ1-5, with 7 bases lining up with TRBD1. The CDR3 is made up of 17 amino acids. Germline V gene data show CDR1 as SGHNT and CDR2 as YENEEA. The J segment lost 0 bases and the V segment lost 5 bases, leaving 10 bases of the junction unmatched.

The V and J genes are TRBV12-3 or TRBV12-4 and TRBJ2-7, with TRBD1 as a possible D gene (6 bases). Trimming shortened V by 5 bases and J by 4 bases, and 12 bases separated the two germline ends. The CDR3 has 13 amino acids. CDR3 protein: CASSRGQSYEQYF. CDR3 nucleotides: TGTGCCAGCAGTCGCGGACAGTCTTACGAGCAGTACTTC.

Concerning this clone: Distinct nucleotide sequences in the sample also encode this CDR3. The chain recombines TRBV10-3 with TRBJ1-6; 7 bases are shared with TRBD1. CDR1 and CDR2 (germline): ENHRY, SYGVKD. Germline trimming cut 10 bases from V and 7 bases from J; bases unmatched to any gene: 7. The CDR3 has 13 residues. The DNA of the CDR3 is TGTGCCAGCAGGACAGGCGGAAATTCACCCCTCCACTTT. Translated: CASRTGGNSPLHF.

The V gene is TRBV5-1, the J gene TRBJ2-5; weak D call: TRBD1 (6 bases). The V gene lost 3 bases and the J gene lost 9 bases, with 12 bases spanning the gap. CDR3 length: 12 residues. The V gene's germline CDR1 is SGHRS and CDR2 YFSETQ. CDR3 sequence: CASSSDEGAQYF. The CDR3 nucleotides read TGCGCCAGCAGCTCGGACGAGGGGGCCCAGTACTTC.

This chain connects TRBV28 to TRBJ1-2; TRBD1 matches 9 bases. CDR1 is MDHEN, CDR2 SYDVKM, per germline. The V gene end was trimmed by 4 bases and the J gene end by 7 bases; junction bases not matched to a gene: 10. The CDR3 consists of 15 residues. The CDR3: CASSSGIQGARGYTF. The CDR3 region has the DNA TGTGCCAGCAGTTCCGGGATACAGGGGGCTCGTGGCTACACCTTC.

CDR3 protein: CASSLLPTESSYNSPLHF. CDR3 nucleotide sequence: TGTGCCAGCAGCTTACTCCCAACAGAGAGCTCCTATAATTCACCCCTCCACTTT. The genes are TRBV7-2 and TRBJ1-6; D not resolved. Germline loops: CDR1 SGHTA, CDR2 FQGNSA. CDR3 length equals 18 residues. Trimming removed 2 bases from V and 0 bases from J, with 14 bases in between. Full variable domain (outside the CDR3, taken from reference TRBV7-2 and TRBJ1-6): GAGVSQSPSNKVTEKGKDVELRCDPISGHTALYWYRQSLGQGLEFLIYFQGNSAPDKSGLPSDRFSAERTGGSVSTLTIQRTQQEDSAVYLCASSLLPTESSYNSPLHFGNGTRLTVT.

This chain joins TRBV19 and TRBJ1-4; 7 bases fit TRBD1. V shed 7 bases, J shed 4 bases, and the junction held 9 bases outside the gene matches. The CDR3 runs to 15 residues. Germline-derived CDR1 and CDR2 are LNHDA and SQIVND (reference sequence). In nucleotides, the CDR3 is TGTGCCAGTAACCAGGGGGGACAGAGTAATGAAAAACTGTTTTTT. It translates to CASNQGGQSNEKLFF.

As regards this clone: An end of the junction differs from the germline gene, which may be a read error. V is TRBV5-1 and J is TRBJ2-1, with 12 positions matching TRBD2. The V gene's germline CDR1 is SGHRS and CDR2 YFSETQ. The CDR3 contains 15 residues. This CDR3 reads CASSGTSGRIYEQLF. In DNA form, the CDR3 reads TGCGCCAGCAGCGGTACTAGCGGGAGGATCTATGAGCAGCTCTTC.

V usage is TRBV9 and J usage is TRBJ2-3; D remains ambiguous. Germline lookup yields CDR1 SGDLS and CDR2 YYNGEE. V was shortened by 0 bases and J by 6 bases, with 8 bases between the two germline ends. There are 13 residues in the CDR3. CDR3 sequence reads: CASSVGLGDTQYF. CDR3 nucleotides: TGTGCCAGCAGCGTAGGGCTCGGGGATACGCAGTATTTT.

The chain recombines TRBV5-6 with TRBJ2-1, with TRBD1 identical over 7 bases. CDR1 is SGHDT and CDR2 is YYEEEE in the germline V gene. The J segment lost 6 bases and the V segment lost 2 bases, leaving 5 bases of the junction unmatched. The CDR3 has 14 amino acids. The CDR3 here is CASSFLQGLNEQFF. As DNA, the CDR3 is TGTGCCAGCAGCTTCTTACAGGGGCTCAATGAGCAGTTCTTC.

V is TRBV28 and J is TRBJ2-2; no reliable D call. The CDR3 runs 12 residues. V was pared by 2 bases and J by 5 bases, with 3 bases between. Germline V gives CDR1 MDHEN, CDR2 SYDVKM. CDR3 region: CASSLTTGELFF. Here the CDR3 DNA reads TGTGCCAGCAGTTTAACAACCGGGGAGCTGTTTTTT. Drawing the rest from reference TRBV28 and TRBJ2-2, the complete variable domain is DVKVTQSSRYLVKRTGEKVFLECVQDMDHENMFWYRQDPGLGLRLIYFSYDVKMKEKGDIPEGYSVSREKKERFSLILESASTNQTSMYLCASSLTTGELFFGEGSRLTVL.

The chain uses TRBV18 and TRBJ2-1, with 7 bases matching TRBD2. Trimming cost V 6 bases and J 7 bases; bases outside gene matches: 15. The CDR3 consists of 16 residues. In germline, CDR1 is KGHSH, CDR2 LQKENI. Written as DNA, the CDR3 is TGTGCCAGCTCCCGAACTTGGGGGAGGGCCGGTAATGAGCAGTTCTTC. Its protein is CASSRTWGRAGNEQFF.

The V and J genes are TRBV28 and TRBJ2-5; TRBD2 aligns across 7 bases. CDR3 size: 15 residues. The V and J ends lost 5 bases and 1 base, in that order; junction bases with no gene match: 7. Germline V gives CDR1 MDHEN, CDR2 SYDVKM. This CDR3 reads CASSGAGTTQETQYF. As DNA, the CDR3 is TGTGCCAGCAGTGGAGCCGGGACTACCCAAGAGACCCAGTACTTC.

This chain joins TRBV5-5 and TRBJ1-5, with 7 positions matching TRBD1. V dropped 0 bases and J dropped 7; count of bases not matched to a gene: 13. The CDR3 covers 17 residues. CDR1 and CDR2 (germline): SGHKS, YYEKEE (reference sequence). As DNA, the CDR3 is TGTGCCAGCAGCTTGGCCCAAGAGACAGGGACGGACCAGCCCCAGCATTTT. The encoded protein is CASSLAQETGTDQPQHF.

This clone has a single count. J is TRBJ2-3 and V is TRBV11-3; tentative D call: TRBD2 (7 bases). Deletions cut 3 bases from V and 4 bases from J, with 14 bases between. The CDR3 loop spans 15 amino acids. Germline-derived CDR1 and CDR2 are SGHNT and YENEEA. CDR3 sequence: CASSLGAGAADTQYF. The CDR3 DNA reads TGTGCCAGCAGCTTGGGGGCGGGAGCGGCAGATACGCAGTATTTT.

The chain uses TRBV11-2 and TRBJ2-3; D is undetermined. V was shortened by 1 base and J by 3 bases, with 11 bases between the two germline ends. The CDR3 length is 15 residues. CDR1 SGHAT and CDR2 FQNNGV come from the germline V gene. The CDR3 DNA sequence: TGTGCCAGCAGCTTAGTAGGCGGCGCAACAGATACGCAGTATTTT. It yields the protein CASSLVGGATDTQYF.

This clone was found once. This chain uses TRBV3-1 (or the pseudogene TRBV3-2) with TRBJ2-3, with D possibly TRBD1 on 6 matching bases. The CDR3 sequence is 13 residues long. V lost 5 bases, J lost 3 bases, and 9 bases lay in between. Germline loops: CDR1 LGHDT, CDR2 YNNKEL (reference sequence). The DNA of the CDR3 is TGTGCCAGCAGCGACAGGAGAACAGATACGCAGTATTTT. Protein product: CASSDRRTDTQYF.

This CDR3 is CASSLGPQLAGETDTQYF. The DNA for the CDR3 is TGTGCCAGCAGCTTAGGACCCCAGTTAGCGGGAGAGACAGATACGCAGTATTTT. The chain carries TRBV11-2 and TRBJ2-3, with 9 bases identical to TRBD2. The CDR3 loop spans 18 amino acids. V gave up 1 base and J gave up 3 bases; unmatched junction bases: 11. Looked up from germline, CDR1 is SGHAT and CDR2 is FQNNGV.

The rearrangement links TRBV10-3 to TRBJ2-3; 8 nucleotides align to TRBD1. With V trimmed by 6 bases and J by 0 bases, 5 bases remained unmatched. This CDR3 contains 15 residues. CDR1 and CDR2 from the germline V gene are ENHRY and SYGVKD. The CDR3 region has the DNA TGTGCCATCAGCCGGACAGGGCCTAGCACAGATACGCAGTATTTT. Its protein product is CAISRTGPSTDTQYF.

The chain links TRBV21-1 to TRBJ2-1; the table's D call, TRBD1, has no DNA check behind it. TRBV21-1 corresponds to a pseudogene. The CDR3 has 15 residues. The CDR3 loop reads CASSLRGGPYNEQFF. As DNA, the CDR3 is TGTGCCAGCAGCTTAAGGGGTGGCCCCTACAATGAGCAGTTCTTC.

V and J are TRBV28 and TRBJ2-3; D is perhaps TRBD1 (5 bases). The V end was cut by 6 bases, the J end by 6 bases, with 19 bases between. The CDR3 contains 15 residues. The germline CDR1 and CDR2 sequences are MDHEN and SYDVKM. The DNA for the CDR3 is TGTGCCAGCAGCGACAACCTCCGCCGACAGGATACGCAGTATTTT. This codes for CASSDNLRRQDTQYF.

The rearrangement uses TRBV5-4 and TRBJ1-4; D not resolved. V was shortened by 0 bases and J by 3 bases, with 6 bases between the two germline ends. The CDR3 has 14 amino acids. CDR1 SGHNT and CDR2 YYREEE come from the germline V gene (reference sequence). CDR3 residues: CASSLGGSNEKLFF. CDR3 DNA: TGTGCCAGCAGCTTGGGAGGGTCTAATGAAAAACTGTTTTTT.

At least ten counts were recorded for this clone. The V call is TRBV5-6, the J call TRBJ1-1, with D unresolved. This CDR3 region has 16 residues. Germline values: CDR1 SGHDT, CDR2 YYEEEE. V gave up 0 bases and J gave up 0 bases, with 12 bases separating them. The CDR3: CASSLAALGLNTEAFF. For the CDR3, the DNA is TGTGCCAGCAGCTTGGCCGCCCTAGGCCTGAACACTGAAGCTTTCTTT.

The CDR3 sequence is CASSRTENTEAFF. CDR3 nucleotide sequence: TGCGCCAGCAGCCGAACAGAGAACACTGAAGCTTTCTTT. The chain recombines TRBV5-1 with TRBJ1-1; D gene uncertain. Deletions cut 4 bases from V and 1 base from J, with 8 bases between. The germline CDR1 and CDR2 sequences are SGHRS and YFSETQ. This CDR3 comprises 13 residues. The full variable domain, its missing parts supplied by reference TRBV5-1 and TRBJ1-1, is KAGVTQTPRYLIKTRGQQVTLSCSPISGHRSVSWYQQTPGQGLQFLFEYFSETQRNKGNFPGRFSGRQFSNSRSEMNVSTLELGDSALYLCASSRTENTEAFFGQGTRLTVV.

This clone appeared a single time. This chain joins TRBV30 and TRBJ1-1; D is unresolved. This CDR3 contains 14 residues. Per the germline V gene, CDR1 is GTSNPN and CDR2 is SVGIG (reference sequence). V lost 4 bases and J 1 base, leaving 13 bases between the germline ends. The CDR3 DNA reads TGTGCCTGGAAGGGAGTGGGTGGGAACACTGAAGCTTTCTTT. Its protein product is CAWKGVGGNTEAFF. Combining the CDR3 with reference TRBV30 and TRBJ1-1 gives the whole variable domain SQTIHQWPATLVQPVGSPLSLECTVEGTSNPNLYWYRQAAGRGLQLLFYSVGIGQISSEVPQNLSASRPQDRQFILSSKKLLLSDSGFYLCAWKGVGGNTEAFFGQGTRLTVV.